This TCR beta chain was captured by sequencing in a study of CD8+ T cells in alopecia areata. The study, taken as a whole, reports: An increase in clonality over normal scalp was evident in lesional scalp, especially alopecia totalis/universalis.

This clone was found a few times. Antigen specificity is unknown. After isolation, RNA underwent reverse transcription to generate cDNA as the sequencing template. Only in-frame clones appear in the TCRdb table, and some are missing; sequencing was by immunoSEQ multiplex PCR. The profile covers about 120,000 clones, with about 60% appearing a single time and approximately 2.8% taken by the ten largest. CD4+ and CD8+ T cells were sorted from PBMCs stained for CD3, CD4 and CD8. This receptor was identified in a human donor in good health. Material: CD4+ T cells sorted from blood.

The CDR3 reads CASRSSGGASGELFF. As DNA, the CDR3 is TGTGCCAGCAGGAGTAGCGGGGGGGCGTCCGGGGAGCTGTTTTTT. The chain has TRBV7-8 and TRBJ2-2; 11 bases fit TRBD2. The CDR3 extends over 15 amino acids. V gave up 6 bases and J gave up 6 bases; unmatched junction bases: 6. Germline V lookup: CDR1 SGHVS, CDR2 FQNEAQ.